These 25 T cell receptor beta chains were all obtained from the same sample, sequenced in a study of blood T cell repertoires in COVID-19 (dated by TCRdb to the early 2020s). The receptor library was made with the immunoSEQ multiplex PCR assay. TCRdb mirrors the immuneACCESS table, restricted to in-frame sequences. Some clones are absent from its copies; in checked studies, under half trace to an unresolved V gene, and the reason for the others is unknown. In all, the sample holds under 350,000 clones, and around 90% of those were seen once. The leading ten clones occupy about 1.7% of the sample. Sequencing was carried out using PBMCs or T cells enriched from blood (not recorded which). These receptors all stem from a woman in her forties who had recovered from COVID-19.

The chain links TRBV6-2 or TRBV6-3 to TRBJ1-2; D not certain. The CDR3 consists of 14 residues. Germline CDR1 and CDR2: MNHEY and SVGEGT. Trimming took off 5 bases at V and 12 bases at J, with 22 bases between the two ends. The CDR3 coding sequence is TGTGCCAGCAGTCTCCTCCCCGGGCGGGTCGACGACACCTTC. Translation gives CASSLLPGRVDDTF.

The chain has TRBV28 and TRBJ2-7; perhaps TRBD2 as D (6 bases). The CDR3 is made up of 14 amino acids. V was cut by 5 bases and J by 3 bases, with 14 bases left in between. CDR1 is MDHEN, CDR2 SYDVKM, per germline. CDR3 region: CASSTTGEGYEQYF. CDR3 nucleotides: TGTGCCAGCAGTACGACGGGGGAAGGCTACGAGCAGTACTTC.

CDR3 residues: CASSLFLGLEAFF. The CDR3 DNA sequence: TGTGCCAGCAGCTTATTTCTGGGGCTGGAAGCTTTCTTT. The J gene is TRBJ1-1, the V gene TRBV7-9; weak D call: TRBD1 (5 bases). The CDR3 covers 13 residues. CDR1 is SEHNR, CDR2 FQNEAQ, per germline (reference sequence). The V end was cut by 2 bases, the J end by 8 bases, with 12 bases between.

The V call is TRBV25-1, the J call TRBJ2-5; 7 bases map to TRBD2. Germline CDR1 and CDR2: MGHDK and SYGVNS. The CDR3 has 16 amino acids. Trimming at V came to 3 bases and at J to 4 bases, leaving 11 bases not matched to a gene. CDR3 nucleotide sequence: TGTGCCAGCAGTGACGCCCTAGGGAGGGTTCGAGAGACCCAGTACTTC. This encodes CASSDALGRVRETQYF.

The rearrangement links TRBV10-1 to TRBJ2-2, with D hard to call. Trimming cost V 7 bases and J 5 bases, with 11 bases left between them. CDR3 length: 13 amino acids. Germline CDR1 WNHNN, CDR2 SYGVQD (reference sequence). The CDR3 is CASKDKMTGELFF. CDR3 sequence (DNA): TGCGCCAGCAAAGACAAAATGACCGGGGAGCTGTTTTTT.

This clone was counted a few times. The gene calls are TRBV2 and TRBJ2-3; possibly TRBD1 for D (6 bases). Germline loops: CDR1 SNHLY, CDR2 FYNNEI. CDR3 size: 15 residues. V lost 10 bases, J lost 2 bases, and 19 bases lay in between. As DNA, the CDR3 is TGTGCCACCCGTTTCGGCAGGGGCTCCACAGATACGCAGTATTTT. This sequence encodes CATRFGRGSTDTQYF.

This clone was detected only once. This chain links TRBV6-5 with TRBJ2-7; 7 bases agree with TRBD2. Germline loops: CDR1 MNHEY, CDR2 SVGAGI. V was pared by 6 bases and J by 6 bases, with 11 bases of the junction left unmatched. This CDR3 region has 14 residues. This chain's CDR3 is CASSRAAGRGEQYF. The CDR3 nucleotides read TGTGCCAGCAGCCGAGCGGCAGGGAGGGGCGAGCAGTACTTC.

The CDR3 sequence: CASSYYLAGIFRGANVLTF. CDR3 nucleotides: TGTGCCAGCAGTTACTACCTAGCGGGAATTTTTCGTGGGGCCAACGTCCTGACTTTC. V and J are TRBV6-2 or TRBV6-3 and TRBJ2-6; 9 nucleotides align to TRBD2. This CDR3 is built from 19 residues. The germline V gene encodes CDR1 MNHEY and CDR2 SVGEGT. Trimming took 1 base from V and 3 from J; bases not matched to a gene: 10.

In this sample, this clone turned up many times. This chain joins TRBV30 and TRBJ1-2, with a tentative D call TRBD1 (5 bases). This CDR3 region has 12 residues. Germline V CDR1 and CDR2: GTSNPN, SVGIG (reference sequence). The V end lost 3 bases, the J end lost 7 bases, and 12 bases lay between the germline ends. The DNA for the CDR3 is TGTGCCTGGAGGGCCTCAGGGATTGGCTACACCTTC. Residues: CAWRASGIGYTF. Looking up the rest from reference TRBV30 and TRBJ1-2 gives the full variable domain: SQTIHQWPATLVQPVGSPLSLECTVEGTSNPNLYWYRQAAGRGLQLLFYSVGIGQISSEVPQNLSASRPQDRQFILSSKKLLLSDSGFYLCAWRASGIGYTFGSGTRLTVV.

DNA for the CDR3: TGTGCCAGCTCACAAATGACTCTTATGGGTACTAATGAAAAACTGTTTTTT. This sequence encodes CASSQMTLMGTNEKLFF. The rearrangement uses TRBV18 and TRBJ1-4; D is ambiguous. Germline V CDR1 and CDR2: KGHSH, LQKENI. The V gene lost 4 bases and the J gene lost 2 bases, with 17 bases spanning the gap. This CDR3 is 17 amino acids long. Based on the CDR3 plus reference TRBV18 and TRBJ1-4, the full variable domain is NAGVMQNPRHLVRRRGQEARLRCSPMKGHSHVYWYRQLPEEGLKFMVYLQKENIIDESGMPKERFSAEFPKEGPSILRIQQVVRGDSAAYFCASSQMTLMGTNEKLFFGSGTQLSVL.

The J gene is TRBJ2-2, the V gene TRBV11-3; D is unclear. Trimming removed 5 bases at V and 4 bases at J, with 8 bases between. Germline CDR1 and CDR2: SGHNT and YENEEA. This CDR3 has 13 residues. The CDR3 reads CASSPVSTGELFF. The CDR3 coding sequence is TGTGCCAGCAGCCCGGTGAGCACCGGGGAGCTGTTTTTT.

The DNA for the CDR3 is TGTGCCACCCCGGGACAGTACGCGGCGAGTGAGCAGTTCTTC. It is translated as CATPGQYAASEQFF. The chain couples TRBV6-5 to TRBJ2-1, with 7 bases identical to TRBD1. V was pared by 10 bases and J by 9 bases, with 15 bases of the junction left unmatched. Germline V gives CDR1 MNHEY, CDR2 SVGAGI. CDR3 length equals 14 residues.

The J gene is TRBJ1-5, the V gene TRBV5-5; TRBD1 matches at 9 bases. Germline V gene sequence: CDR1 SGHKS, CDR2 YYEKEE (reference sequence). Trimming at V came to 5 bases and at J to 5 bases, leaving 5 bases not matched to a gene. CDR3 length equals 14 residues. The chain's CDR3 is CASSSGTGYQPQHF. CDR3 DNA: TGTGCCAGCAGTTCCGGGACAGGGTATCAGCCCCAGCATTTT.

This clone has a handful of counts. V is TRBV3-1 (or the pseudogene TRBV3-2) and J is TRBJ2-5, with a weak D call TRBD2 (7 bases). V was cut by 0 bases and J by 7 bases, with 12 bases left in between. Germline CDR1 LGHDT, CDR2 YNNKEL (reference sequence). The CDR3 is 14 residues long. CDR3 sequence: CASSQDPGGGTQYF. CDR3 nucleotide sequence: TGTGCCAGCAGCCAAGATCCGGGGGGCGGGACCCAGTACTTC.

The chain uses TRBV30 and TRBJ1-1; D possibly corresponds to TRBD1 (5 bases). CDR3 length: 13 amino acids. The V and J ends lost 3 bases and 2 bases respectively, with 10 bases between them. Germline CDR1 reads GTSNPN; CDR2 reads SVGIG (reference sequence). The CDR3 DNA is TGTGCCTGGAGGGCAGGGATAAACACTGAAGCTTTCTTT. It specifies CAWRAGINTEAFF.

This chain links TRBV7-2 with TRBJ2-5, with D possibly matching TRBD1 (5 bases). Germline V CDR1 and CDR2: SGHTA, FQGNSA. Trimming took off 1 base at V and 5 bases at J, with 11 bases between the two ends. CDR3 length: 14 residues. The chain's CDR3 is CASSLGGRRETQYF. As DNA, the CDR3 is TGTGCCAGCAGCTTAGGGGGCAGAAGGGAGACCCAGTACTTC.

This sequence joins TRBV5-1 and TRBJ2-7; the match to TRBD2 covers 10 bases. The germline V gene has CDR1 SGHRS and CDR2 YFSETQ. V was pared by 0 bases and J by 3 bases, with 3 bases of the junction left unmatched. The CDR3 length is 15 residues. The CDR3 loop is CASSLGTSGFYEQYF. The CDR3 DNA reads TGCGCCAGCAGCTTGGGGACTAGCGGCTTCTACGAGCAGTACTTC. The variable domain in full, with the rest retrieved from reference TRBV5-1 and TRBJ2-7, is KAGVTQTPRYLIKTRGQQVTLSCSPISGHRSVSWYQQTPGQGLQFLFEYFSETQRNKGNFPGRFSGRQFSNSRSEMNVSTLELGDSALYLCASSLGTSGFYEQYFGPGTRLTVT.

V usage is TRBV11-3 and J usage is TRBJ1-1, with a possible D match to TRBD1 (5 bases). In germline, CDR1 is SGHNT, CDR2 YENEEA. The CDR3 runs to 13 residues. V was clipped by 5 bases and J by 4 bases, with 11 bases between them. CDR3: CASSQGSFTEAFF. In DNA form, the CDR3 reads TGTGCCAGCAGCCAGGGATCCTTCACTGAAGCTTTCTTT.

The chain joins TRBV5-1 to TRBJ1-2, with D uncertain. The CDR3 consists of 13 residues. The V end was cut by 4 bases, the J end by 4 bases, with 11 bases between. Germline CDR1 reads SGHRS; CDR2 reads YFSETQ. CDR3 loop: CASSPRSFYGYTF. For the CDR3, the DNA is TGCGCCAGCAGCCCACGGTCCTTCTATGGCTACACCTTC.

In nucleotides, the CDR3 is TGTGCCAGCTCACCCGTAGGGGACGGACAGGCTCTATATTTT. Amino acids: CASSPVGDGQALYF. This chain connects TRBV18 to TRBJ1-3; the match to TRBD1 covers 7 bases. The CDR3 covers 14 residues. Per the germline V gene, CDR1 is KGHSH and CDR2 is LQKENI. Germline trimming cut 3 bases from V and 14 bases from J; bases unmatched to any gene: 13.

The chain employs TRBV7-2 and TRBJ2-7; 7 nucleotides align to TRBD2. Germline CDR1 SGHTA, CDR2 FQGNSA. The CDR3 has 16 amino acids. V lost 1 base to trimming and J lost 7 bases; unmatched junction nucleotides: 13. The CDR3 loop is CASSLVVGPSGKEQYF. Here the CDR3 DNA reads TGTGCCAGCAGCTTAGTCGTCGGACCGAGCGGGAAAGAGCAGTACTTC.

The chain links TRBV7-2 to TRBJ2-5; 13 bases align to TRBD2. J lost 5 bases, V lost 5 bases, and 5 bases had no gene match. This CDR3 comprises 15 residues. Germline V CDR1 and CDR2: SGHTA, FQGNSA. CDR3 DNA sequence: TGTGCCAGCAGCCCCTGGACTAGCGGGAGTGAGACCCAGTACTTC. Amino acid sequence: CASSPWTSGSETQYF.

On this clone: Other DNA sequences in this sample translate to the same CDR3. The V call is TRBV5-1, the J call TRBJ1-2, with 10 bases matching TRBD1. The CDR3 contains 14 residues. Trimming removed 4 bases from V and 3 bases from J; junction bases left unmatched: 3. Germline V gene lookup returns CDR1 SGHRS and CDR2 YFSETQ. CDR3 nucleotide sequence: TGCGCCAGCAGCACCGGACAGGGGGACTATGGCTACACCTTC. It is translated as CASSTGQGDYGYTF.

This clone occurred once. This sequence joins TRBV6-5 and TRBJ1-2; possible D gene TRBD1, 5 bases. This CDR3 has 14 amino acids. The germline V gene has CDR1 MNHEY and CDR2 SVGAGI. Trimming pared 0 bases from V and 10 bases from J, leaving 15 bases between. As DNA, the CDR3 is TGTGCCAGCAGTTACTCGAGCAGGGTCGAAGCCTACACCTTC. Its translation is CASSYSSRVEAYTF.

CDR3 nucleotides: TGCAGCGTTGGGCGTGGGACAGGGGGAGGAAATGAGCAGTTCTTC. Its translation is CSVGRGTGGGNEQFF. This sequence joins TRBV29-1 and TRBJ2-1; 11 bases fit TRBD1. The CDR3 contains 15 residues. V lost 4 bases and J lost 7; bases outside the gene matches: 9. Germline V gene lookup returns CDR1 SQVTM and CDR2 ANQGSEA.